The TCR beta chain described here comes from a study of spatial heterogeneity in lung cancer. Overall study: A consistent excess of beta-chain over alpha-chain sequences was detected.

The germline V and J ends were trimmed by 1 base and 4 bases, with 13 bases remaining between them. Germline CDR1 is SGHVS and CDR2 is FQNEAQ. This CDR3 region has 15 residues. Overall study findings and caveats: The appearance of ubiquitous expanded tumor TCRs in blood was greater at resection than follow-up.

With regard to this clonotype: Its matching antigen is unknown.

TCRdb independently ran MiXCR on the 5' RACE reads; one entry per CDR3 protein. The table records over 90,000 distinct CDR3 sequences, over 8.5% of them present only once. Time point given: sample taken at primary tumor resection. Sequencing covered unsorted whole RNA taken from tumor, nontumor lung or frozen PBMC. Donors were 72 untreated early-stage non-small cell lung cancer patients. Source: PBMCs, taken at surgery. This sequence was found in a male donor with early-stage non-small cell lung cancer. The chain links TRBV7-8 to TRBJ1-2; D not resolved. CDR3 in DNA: TGTGCCAGCAGCTTAGAGATCTTCTCCGGCTATGGCTACACCTTC. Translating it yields CASSLEIFSGYGYTF.